This TCR beta chain was recorded in a study of cytomegalovirus exposure and HLA in healthy donors. This clone was counted between two and nine times. Its specificity is unknown. Libraries were prepared by immunoSEQ multiplex PCR; TCRdb keeps only in-frame clonotypes and omits some of them. The sample comprises roughly 150,000 clones, 70% to 90% of which are singletons, and about 3.5% rests with the top ten. V was trimmed by 0 bases and J by 7 bases, leaving 10 bases between them. This CDR3 has 14 residues. CDR1 is LGHNA and CDR2 is YSLEER in the germline V gene. Findings and limits, study-wide: Some TCR beta chains (164 of them) were listed as cytomegalovirus-associated.

The sequencing sample was made of PBMCs. The chain uses TRBV4-3 and TRBJ1-5; tentative D call: TRBD1 (6 bases). The source is a woman between 18 and 29 years old in good health and CMV-seropositive. The DNA for the CDR3 is TGCGCCAGCAGCCAAGATTTACAGGGCCAGCCCCAGCATTTT. Its protein is CASSQDLQGQPQHF.